The text below deals with one T cell receptor beta chain. The sample originates from a study of T cell changes during pregnancy in multiple sclerosis. TCRdb's copy holds only in-frame clones and misses some; the assay was immunoSEQ multiplex PCR. The sample has 50,000 or so clones; approximately 92% are singletons. The germline V gene has CDR1 MNHEY and CDR2 SVGAGI. V lost 1 base, J lost 5 bases, and 12 bases lay in between. The CDR3 is 14 amino acids. This chain uses TRBV6-5 with TRBJ2-7; D remains ambiguous. The source material was CD4+ T cells from peripheral blood mononuclear cells, sampled in the third trimester of pregnancy. This TCR was recovered from a female donor with multiple sclerosis, enrolled in a pregnancy study. The CDR3 is CASSYFRRGNEQYF. Written as DNA, the CDR3 is TGTGCCAGCAGTTACTTCCGCAGAGGCAACGAGCAGTACTTC.